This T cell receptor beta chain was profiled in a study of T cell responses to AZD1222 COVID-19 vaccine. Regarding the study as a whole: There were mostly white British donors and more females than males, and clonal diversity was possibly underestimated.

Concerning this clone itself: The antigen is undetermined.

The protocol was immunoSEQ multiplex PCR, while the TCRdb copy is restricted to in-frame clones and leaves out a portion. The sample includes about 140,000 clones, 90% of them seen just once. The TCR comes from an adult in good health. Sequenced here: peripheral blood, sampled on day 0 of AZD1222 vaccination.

The CDR3 DNA sequence: TGTGCCAGCAGCTTAGCACTAGCGGGAGGTAGGACCGGGGAGCTGTTTTTT. Its protein is CASSLALAGGRTGELFF. The V and J genes are TRBV11-3 and TRBJ2-2, with TRBD2 identical over 12 bases. Per the germline V gene, CDR1 is SGHNT and CDR2 is YENEEA. V shed 1 base, J shed 5 bases, and the junction held 5 bases outside the gene matches. This CDR3 has 17 amino acids. The whole variable domain, remainder taken from reference TRBV11-3 and TRBJ2-2, is EAGVVQSPRYKIIEKKQPVAFWCNPISGHNTLYWYLQNLGQGPELLIRYENEEAVDDSQLPKDRFSAERLKGVDSTLKIQPAELGDSAVYLCASSLALAGGRTGELFFGEGSRLTVL.